Listed below are T cell receptor beta chains from one sample, sequenced in a study of early T cells in non-severe SARS-CoV-2 infection. TCRdb reprocessed the 5' RACE reads via MiXCR and lists one record per CDR3 protein. The sample lists tens of thousands of distinct CDR3 sequences, less than 15% occurring once. The sample comprised whole blood. The receptors stem from an adult who was a healthcare worker with PCR-confirmed SARS-CoV-2 infection or an uninfected control (not recorded which). The CDR3 runs from the conserved cysteine through the conserved F or W. The D gene is left open where the match is weak. Only some rows state a clone size, as once, few, many or a class for expanded clones.

clone_size	v_call	j_call	d_call	cdr3_aa	cdr3_nt
NA	TRBV10-3	TRBJ2-7	NA	CAIRTNERYEQYF	TGTGCCATCAGGACGAACGAGCGCTACGAGCAGTACTTC
many	TRBV28	TRBJ2-7	NA	CASTPPAPGDYEQYF	TGTGCCAGCACCCCTCCCGCTCCAGGGGACTACGAGCAGTACTTC
NA	TRBV29-1	TRBJ2-1	TRBD1	CSVSGTGGYNEQFF	TGCAGCGTATCCGGGACAGGCGGGTACAATGAGCAGTTCTTC
NA	TRBV6-5	TRBJ2-3	NA	CASSLIFGAVDTQYF	TGTGCCAGCAGCCTGATTTTTGGTGCGGTAGATACGCAGTATTTT
many	TRBV19	TRBJ2-1	TRBD1	CASMGTGVNNEQFF	TGTGCCAGTATGGGGACAGGGGTCAACAATGAGCAGTTCTTC
NA	TRBV19	TRBJ2-1	NA	CASVRTGRPSRSYNEQFF	TGTGCCAGCGTTCGGACCGGCCGACCTTCTCGCTCCTACAATGAGCAGTTCTTC
once	TRBV6-6	TRBJ2-6	NA	CASSRTGGAGANVLTF	TGTGCCAGCAGTCGTACTGGGGGCGCTGGGGCCAACGTCCTGACTTTC
few	TRBV5-1	TRBJ1-2	NA	CASSWDAGSGYTF	TGCGCCAGCAGCTGGGACGCGGGTAGTGGCTACACCTTC
NA	TRBV12-3/TRBV12-4	TRBJ1-2	NA	CASSLGRSDGYTF	TGTGCCAGCAGTTTAGGACGGTCGGATGGCTACACCTTC
NA	TRBV12-3/TRBV12-4	TRBJ2-7	TRBD1	CASSWSRTGGGEQYF	TGTGCCAGCAGTTGGAGCCGGACAGGGGGAGGCGAGCAGTACTTC
NA	TRBV28	TRBJ2-7	NA	CASSLGPLGEQYF	TGTGCCAGCAGTTTAGGGCCGCTCGGGGAGCAGTACTTC
NA	TRBV29-1	TRBJ2-1	TRBD1	CSVDPQGIFRTNEQFF	TGCAGCGTTGATCCACAGGGGATCTTTCGTACTAATGAGCAGTTCTTC
many	TRBV28	TRBJ2-1	TRBD2	CASSSLAGGPSEQFF	TGTGCCAGCAGTTCTTTAGCGGGAGGGCCCAGTGAGCAGTTCTTC
NA	TRBV7-7	TRBJ2-5	TRBD1	CASRAGGEETQYF	TGTGCTAGCCGGGCAGGGGGTGAAGAGACCCAGTACTTC
few	TRBV7-2	TRBJ2-7	NA	CASSLGGGEQYF	TGTGCCAGCAGCTTAGGGGGCGGCGAGCAGTACTTC
many	TRBV29-1	TRBJ2-1	NA	CSAPGDVYNEQFF	TGCAGCGCCCCCGGGGACGTCTACAATGAGCAGTTCTTC
NA	TRBV6-2/TRBV6-3	TRBJ1-6	NA	CASSGVLEDSPLHF	TGTGCCAGCAGCGGGGTTCTAGAGGATTCACCCCTCCACTTT
NA	TRBV6-2/TRBV6-3	TRBJ1-6	TRBD1	CASSYSRDRVFNSPLHF	TGTGCCAGCAGTTACTCCCGGGACAGGGTCTTCAATTCACCCCTCCACTTT
NA	TRBV12-3/TRBV12-4	TRBJ2-7	NA	CASTTAWKSEQYF	TGTGCCAGCACCACCGCGTGGAAAAGCGAGCAGTACTTC
few	TRBV29-1	TRBJ2-1	NA	CSVGRGNPGKQFF	TGCAGCGTTGGGAGAGGGAACCCAGGAAAGCAGTTCTTC
few	TRBV4-2	TRBJ2-3	NA	CASSQGRLQGTQYF	TGTGCCAGCAGCCAAGGGCGACTTCAGGGTACGCAGTATTTT
NA	TRBV20-1	TRBJ2-7	TRBD1	CSARDGGQATYEQYF	TGCAGTGCTAGAGATGGGGGACAGGCGACCTACGAGCAGTACTTC
many	TRBV5-4	TRBJ1-1	NA	CASSLSAVNTEAFF	TGTGCCAGCAGCTTGTCCGCTGTGAACACTGAAGCTTTCTTT
many	TRBV11-1	TRBJ1-1	NA	CASRITGYTEAFF	TGTGCCAGCAGGATCACAGGCTACACTGAAGCTTTCTTT
many	TRBV12-2	TRBJ2-6	NA	CASRLRVGGGSGANVLTF	NA
many	TRBV11-2	TRBJ1-4	NA	CASSLINEKLFF	TGTGCCAGCAGCTTGATTAATGAAAAACTGTTTTTT
NA	TRBV7-6	TRBJ1-3	NA	CASSLRVEAGEYHSGNTIYF	TGTGCCAGCAGCTTACGTGTCGAGGCGGGAGAGTATCACTCTGGAAACACCATATATTTT
NA	TRBV5-1	TRBJ2-2	NA	CASSPGSSGTGELFF	TGCGCCAGCAGCCCCGGTAGTAGCGGCACCGGGGAGCTGTTTTTT
many	TRBV5-1	TRBJ1-6	TRBD1	CASSDGQGNSPLHF	TGCGCCAGCAGCGATGGACAGGGGAATTCACCCCTCCACTTT
NA	TRBV3-1	TRBJ1-4	TRBD1	CASSPYLPRDRVGGSNEKLFF	TGTGCCAGCAGCCCATACCTCCCAAGGGACAGGGTAGGGGGCTCGAATGAAAAACTGTTTTTT
many	TRBV12-3/TRBV12-4	TRBJ2-1	TRBD2	CASSLWTSGVGLNEQFF	TGTGCCAGCAGTCTATGGACTAGCGGGGTTGGTCTCAATGAGCAGTTCTTC
NA	TRBV28	TRBJ2-7	NA	CASSWAAGYEQYF	TGTGCCAGCAGTTGGGCAGCCGGCTACGAGCAGTACTTC
many	TRBV10-2	TRBJ2-7	TRBD2	CASISGTSGRASYEQYF	TGCGCCAGCATCTCCGGGACTAGCGGGAGGGCCTCCTACGAGCAGTACTTC
few	TRBV18	TRBJ1-1	NA	CASSPGATLNTEAFF	TGTGCCAGCTCACCAGGGGCGACTTTGAACACTGAAGCTTTCTTT
few	TRBV7-3	TRBJ2-1	NA	CASSSTASYNEQFF	TGTGCCAGCAGCTCGACAGCTTCCTACAATGAGCAGTTCTTC
few	TRBV5-1	TRBJ2-1	NA	CASSLANGHNEQFF	TGCGCCAGCAGCTTGGCCAACGGCCACAATGAGCAGTTCTTC
NA	TRBV29-1	TRBJ2-7	NA	CSVEVETTPSSLSYEQYF	TGCAGCGTTGAAGTCGAAACCACACCGTCTAGTCTCTCCTACGAGCAGTACTTC
few	TRBV6-5	TRBJ2-3	TRBD2	CASRSGSRSTDTQYF	TGTGCCAGCCGTAGCGGGAGTAGGAGCACAGATACGCAGTATTTT